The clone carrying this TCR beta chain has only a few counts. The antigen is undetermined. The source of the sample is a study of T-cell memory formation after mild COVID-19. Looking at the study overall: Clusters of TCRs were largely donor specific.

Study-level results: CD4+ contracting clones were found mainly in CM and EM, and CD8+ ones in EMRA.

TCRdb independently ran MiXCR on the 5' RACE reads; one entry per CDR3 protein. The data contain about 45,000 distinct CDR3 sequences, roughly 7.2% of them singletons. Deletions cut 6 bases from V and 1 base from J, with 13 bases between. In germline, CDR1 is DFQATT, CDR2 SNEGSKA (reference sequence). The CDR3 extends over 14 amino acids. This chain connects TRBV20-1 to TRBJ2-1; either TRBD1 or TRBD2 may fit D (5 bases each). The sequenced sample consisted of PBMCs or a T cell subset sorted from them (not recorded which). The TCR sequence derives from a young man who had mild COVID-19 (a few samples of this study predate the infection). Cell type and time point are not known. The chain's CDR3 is CSAKDGTSYNEQFF. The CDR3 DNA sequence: TGCAGTGCAAAGGACGGGACGTCCTACAATGAGCAGTTCTTC.